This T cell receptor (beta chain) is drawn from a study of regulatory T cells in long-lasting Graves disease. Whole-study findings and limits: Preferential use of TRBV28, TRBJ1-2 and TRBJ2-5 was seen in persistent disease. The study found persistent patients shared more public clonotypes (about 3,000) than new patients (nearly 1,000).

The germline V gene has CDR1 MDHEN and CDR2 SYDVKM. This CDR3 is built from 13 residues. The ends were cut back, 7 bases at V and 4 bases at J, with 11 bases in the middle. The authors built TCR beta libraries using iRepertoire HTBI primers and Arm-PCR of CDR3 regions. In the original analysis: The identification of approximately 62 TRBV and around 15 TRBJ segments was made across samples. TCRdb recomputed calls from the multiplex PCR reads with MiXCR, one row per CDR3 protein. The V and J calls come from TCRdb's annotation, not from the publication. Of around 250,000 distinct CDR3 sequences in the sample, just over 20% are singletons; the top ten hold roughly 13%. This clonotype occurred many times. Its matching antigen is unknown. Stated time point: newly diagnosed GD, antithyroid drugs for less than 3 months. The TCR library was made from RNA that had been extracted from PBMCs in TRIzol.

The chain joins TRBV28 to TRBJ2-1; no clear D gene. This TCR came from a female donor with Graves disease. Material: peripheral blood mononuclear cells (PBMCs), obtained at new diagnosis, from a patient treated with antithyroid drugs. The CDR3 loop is CASTQILYNEQFF. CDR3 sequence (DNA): TGTGCCAGCACGCAGATATTATACAATGAGCAGTTCTTC.